This T cell receptor beta chain came from a study of blood T cell repertoires in COVID-19. Study overall: The study drew acute and convalescent COVID-19 samples from the United States, Italy and Spain.

The V gene's germline CDR1 is SGHVS and CDR2 FQNEAQ. This CDR3 contains 15 residues. Trimming removed 6 bases from V and 12 bases from J; junction bases left unmatched: 14. Per the original methods: Cell counts per sample came from amplifying reference gene primers. Using immunoSEQ multiplex PCR, the repertoire was profiled, and TCRdb retains in-frame clones only, with some absent. Clone size and V and J calls were adopted from that table, with D and trimming inferred from the DNA. The data show 70,000 to 75,000 clones, about 88% seen once. The chain is built from TRBV7-8 and TRBJ1-6; 7 nucleotides align to TRBD1. This TCR came from a human donor in a cohort sampled during active COVID-19. Sequenced: peripheral blood. The CDR3 DNA reads TGTGCCAGCAGTGACAGGGCGGGGATGTTAGGACCCCTCCACTTT. This sequence encodes CASSDRAGMLGPLHF. The variable domain in full, with the rest retrieved from reference TRBV7-8 and TRBJ1-6, is GAGVSQSPRYKVAKRGQDVALRCDPISGHVSLFWYQQALGQGPEFLTYFQNEAQLDKSGLPSDRFFAERPEGSVSTLKIQRTQQEDSAVYLCASSDRAGMLGPLHFGNGTRLTVT.